This T cell receptor beta chain was profiled in a study of shared clonotypes between healthy human individuals. Study-wide results and caveats: In contrast to clonotypes shared by all four donors, non-shared clonotypes had lower generation probabilities. Genetic and exposure-history diversity was limited by the few donors.

From germline, CDR1 is SGDLS and CDR2 YYNGEE. The CDR3 runs 18 residues. V was pared by 4 bases and J by 4 bases, with 15 bases of the junction left unmatched. To note about this clone: What it binds is not known.

Profiled with immunoSEQ multiplex PCR; TCRdb holds only in-frame clones, not every one. The data hold about 980,000 clones, with 70% to 85% observed a single time. The rearrangement uses TRBV9 and TRBJ2-5, with 11 bases identical to TRBD1. Input material: memory CD4+ T cells sorted from blood. Subset meaning: CD45RA-negative fraction. This clonotype was sampled from a man younger than 35 in good health. CDR3 sequence (DNA): TGTGCCAGCAGCCCTATGGGTCCCGGGACAGGGGGGAGAGAGACCCAGTACTTC. It specifies CASSPMGPGTGGRETQYF.